The TCR beta chain under discussion was sequenced for a study of memory CD4+ T cells and cytomegalovirus serostatus. The sort gate was single viable CD3+CD4+CD8-CD45RO+ cells for memory CD4+ T cells. The CDR3 length is 13 residues. V was pared by 4 bases and J by 0 bases, with 6 bases between. Germline CDR1 reads MDHEN; CDR2 reads SYDVKM. In its sample, this clone was seen once. Method: immunoSEQ multiplex PCR; TCRdb's copy keeps in-frame clones and lacks some. Of some 50,000 clones in the sample, approximately 81% were seen once. Sample: memory CD4+ T cells from blood. The origin of this receptor is an adult in good health and CMV-seropositive. This chain connects TRBV28 to TRBJ1-2; D ambiguous. The CDR3 DNA reads as TGTGCCAGCAGTTGGGGAGCTAACTATGGCTACACCTTC. Translation: CASSWGANYGYTF.